The 7 T cell receptor beta chains in this list originate from one sample, sequenced in a study of lymphopenia after photon versus proton radiotherapy. Sequencing used immunoSEQ multiplex PCR; TCRdb keeps in-frame clones, though not all of them. The sample includes 65,000 to 75,000 clones, 87% of them seen just once. The sample consisted of peripheral blood, taken from a patient treated with proton-based radiotherapy. The receptors stem from a man older than 75 with esophageal cancer.

The chain employs TRBV9 and TRBJ2-1; D might be TRBD2 (5 bases). Deletions cut 0 bases from V and 5 bases from J, with 9 bases between. Germline V CDR1 and CDR2: SGDLS, YYNGEE. The CDR3 contains 14 residues. This chain's CDR3 is CASSVGGADNEQFF. CDR3 DNA: TGTGCCAGCAGCGTAGGGGGAGCGGACAATGAGCAGTTCTTC.

The chain uses TRBV18 and TRBJ2-1, with D unclear. The CDR3 has 15 residues. Between the trimmed V and J ends, which lost 0 bases and 0 bases, there was a span of 6 bases. CDR1 and CDR2 from the germline V gene are KGHSH and LQKENI. The CDR3 region has the DNA TGTGCCAGCTCACCACCGGGTTACTCCTACAATGAGCAGTTCTTC. Its protein product is CASSPPGYSYNEQFF. Complete variable domain (other parts from reference TRBV18 and TRBJ2-1): NAGVMQNPRHLVRRRGQEARLRCSPMKGHSHVYWYRQLPEEGLKFMVYLQKENIIDESGMPKERFSAEFPKEGPSILRIQQVVRGDSAAYFCASSPPGYSYNEQFFGPGTRLTVL.

The CDR3 bases are TGCGCCAGCAGCCAGGACTTGAGCAGACATACGCAGTATTTT. Translating gives CASSQDLSRHTQYF. The chain joins TRBV4-3 to TRBJ2-3, with D perhaps TRBD2 (5 bases). CDR1 and CDR2 from the germline V gene are LGHNA and YSLEER. The CDR3 spans 14 residues. The germline V and J ends were trimmed by 3 bases and 7 bases, with 14 bases remaining between them.

This chain connects TRBV7-9 to TRBJ1-1; no firm D call. The V gene's germline CDR1 is SEHNR and CDR2 FQNEAQ (reference sequence). This CDR3 comprises 16 residues. V lost 5 bases and J lost 5, with 21 bases in between. This chain's CDR3 is CASSRYIGPSSTEAFF. CDR3 DNA sequence: TGTGCCAGCAGCCGTTACATCGGGCCATCCTCGACTGAAGCTTTCTTT.

V gene TRBV7-3 combines with J gene TRBJ1-1, with a possible D match to TRBD1 (6 bases). V lost 8 bases and J 5 bases, leaving 12 bases between the germline ends. The CDR3 is 12 amino acids. The germline gives CDR1 SGHTA, CDR2 FQGTGA. CDR3 loop: CASGTGKTEAFF. For the CDR3, the DNA is TGTGCCAGCGGCACAGGGAAGACTGAAGCTTTCTTT.

This rearrangement joins TRBV19 to TRBJ2-3; D is perhaps TRBD1 or TRBD2 (6 bases each). Trimming pared 2 bases from V and 4 bases from J, leaving 10 bases between. CDR1 is LNHDA, CDR2 SQIVND, per germline (reference sequence). The CDR3 length is 14 residues. The CDR3 DNA sequence: TGTGCCAGTAGTATAAGGGGGGCGGCAGATACGCAGTATTTT. Its protein product is CASSIRGAADTQYF. Looking up the rest from reference TRBV19 and TRBJ2-3 gives the full variable domain: DGGITQSPKYLFRKEGQNVTLSCEQNLNHDAMYWYRQDPGQGLRLIYYSQIVNDFQKGDIAEGYSVSREKKESFPLTVTSAQKNPTAFYLCASSIRGAADTQYFGPGTRLTVL.

CDR3 nucleotide sequence: TGCGCCAGCAGCCAAGAGGTGACCGAGCAGTTCTTC. This encodes CASSQEVTEQFF. V is TRBV4-1 and J is TRBJ2-1; D not certain. With 0 bases removed from V and 10 bases from J, the gap between germline ends came to 7 bases. In germline, CDR1 is MGHRA, CDR2 YSYEKL. This CDR3 region has 12 residues.